What follows is one TCR beta chain and its context. TCRdb redid the calling of the 5' RACE reads with MiXCR, one entry per CDR3 protein. This table holds approximately 42,000 distinct CDR3 sequences, around 7% found once. The sample comes from a study of early T cells in non-severe SARS-CoV-2 infection. Study details: Chains were not paired, and sequencing was done on bulk RNA from unsorted whole blood.

Trimming left V 0 bases short and J 5 bases short, with 14 bases between. From germline, CDR1 is SGHDN and CDR2 FVKESK. The CDR3 is 15 residues long. The clonotype comes from an adult who was a healthcare worker with PCR-confirmed SARS-CoV-2 infection or an uninfected control (not recorded which). This rearrangement joins TRBV14 to TRBJ2-7, with D possibly TRBD2 on 5 matching bases. Sequencing used whole blood. This CDR3 is CASSQELGDIDEQYF. CDR3 in DNA: TGTGCCAGCAGCCAAGAGCTCGGGGATATCGACGAGCAGTACTTC.